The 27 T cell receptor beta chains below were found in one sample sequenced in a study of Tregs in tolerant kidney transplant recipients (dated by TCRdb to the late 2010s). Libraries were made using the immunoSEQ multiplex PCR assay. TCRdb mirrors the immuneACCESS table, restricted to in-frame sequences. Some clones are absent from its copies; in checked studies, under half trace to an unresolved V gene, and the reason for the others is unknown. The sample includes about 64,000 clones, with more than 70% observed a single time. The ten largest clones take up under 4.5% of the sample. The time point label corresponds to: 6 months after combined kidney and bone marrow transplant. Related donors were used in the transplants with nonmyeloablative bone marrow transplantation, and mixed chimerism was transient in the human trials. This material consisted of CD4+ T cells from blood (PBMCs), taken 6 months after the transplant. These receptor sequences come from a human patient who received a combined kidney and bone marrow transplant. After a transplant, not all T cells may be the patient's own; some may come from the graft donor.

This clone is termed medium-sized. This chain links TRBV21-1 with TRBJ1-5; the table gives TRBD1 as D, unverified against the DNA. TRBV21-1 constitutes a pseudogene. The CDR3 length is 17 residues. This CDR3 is CASSPRTGGSGNQPQHF. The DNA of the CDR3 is TGTGCCAGCAGCCCAAGGACAGGGGGCAGTGGCAATCAGCCCCAGCATTTT.

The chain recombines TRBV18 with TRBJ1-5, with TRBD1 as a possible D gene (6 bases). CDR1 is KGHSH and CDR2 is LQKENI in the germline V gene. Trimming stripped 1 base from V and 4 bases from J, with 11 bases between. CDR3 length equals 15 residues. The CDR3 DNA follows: TGTGCCAGCTCACCACTTGGCCAGGGGAATCAGCCCCAGCATTTT. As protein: CASSPLGQGNQPQHF. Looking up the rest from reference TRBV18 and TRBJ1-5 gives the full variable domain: NAGVMQNPRHLVRRRGQEARLRCSPMKGHSHVYWYRQLPEEGLKFMVYLQKENIIDESGMPKERFSAEFPKEGPSILRIQQVVRGDSAAYFCASSPLGQGNQPQHFGDGTRLSIL.

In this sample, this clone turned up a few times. The CDR3: CASSFTSAGTEAFF. In nucleotides, the CDR3 is TGTGCCAGCAGCTTTACTTCTGCAGGGACTGAAGCTTTCTTT. V usage is TRBV5-5 and J usage is TRBJ1-1; tentatively, D is TRBD1 (5 bases). Germline CDR1 is SGHKS and CDR2 is YYEKEE (reference sequence). The length of the CDR3 is 14 residues. V was cut by 2 bases and J by 5 bases, with 13 bases left in between.

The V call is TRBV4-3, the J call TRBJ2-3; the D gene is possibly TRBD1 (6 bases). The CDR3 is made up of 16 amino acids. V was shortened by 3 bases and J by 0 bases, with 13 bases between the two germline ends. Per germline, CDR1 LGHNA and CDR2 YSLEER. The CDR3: CASSHSRGRSTDTQYF. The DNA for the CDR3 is TGCGCCAGCAGCCACTCCAGGGGACGAAGCACAGATACGCAGTATTTT.

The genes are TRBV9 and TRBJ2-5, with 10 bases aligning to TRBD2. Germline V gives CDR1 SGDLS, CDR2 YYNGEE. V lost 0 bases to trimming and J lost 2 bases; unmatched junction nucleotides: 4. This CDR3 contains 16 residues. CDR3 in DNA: TGTGCCAGCAGCGTAGGAGCGGGAGGGCAACAAGAGACCCAGTACTTC. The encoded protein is CASSVGAGGQQETQYF.

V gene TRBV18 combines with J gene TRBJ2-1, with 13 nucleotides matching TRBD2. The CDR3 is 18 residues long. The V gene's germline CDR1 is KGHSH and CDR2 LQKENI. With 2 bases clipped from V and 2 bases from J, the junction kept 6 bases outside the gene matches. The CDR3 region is CASSPLQLAGGTYNEQFF. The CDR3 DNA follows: TGTGCCAGCTCACCATTACAACTAGCGGGAGGGACCTACAATGAGCAGTTCTTC.

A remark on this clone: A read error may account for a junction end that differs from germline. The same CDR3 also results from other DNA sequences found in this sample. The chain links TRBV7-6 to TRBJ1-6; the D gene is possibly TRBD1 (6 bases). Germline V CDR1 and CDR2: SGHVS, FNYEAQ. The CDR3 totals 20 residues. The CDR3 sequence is CASSFSPGQPRGSYNSPLHF. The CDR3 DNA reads TGTGCCAGCAGCTTCTCCCCTGGACAGCCCCGCGGCTCCTATAATTCCCCCCTCCACTTT. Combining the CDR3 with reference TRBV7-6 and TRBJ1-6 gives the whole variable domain GAGVSQSPRYKVTKRGQDVALRCDPISGHVSLYWYRQALGQGPEFLTYFNYEAQQDKSGLPNDRFSAERPEGSISTLTIQRTEQRDSAMYRCASSFSPGQPRGSYNSPLHFGNGTRLTVT.

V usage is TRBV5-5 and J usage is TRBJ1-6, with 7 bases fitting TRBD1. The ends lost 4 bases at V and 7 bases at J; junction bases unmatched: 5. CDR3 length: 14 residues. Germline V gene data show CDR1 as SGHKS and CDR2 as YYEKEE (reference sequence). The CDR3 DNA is TGTGCCAGCAGCGACCTCAGGGGGAATTCACCCCTCCACTTT. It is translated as CASSDLRGNSPLHF.

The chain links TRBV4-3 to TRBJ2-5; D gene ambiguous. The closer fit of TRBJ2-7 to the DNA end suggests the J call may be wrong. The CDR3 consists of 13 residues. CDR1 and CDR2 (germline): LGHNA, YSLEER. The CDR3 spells CASSQGPSYEQYF. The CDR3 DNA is TGCGCCAGCAGCCAAGGCCCGTCCTACGAGCAGTACTTC.

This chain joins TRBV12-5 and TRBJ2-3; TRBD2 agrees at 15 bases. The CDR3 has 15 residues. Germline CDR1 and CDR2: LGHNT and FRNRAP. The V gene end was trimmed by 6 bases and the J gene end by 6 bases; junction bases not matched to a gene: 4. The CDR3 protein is CASGAGLAGGDTQYF. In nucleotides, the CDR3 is TGTGCTAGTGGCGCCGGACTAGCGGGGGGGGATACGCAGTATTTT.

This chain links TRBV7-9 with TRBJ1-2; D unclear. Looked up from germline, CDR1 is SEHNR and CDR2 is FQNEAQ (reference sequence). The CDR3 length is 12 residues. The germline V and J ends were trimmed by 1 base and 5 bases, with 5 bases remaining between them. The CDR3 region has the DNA TGTGCCAGCAGCTTAGTCGGGTATGGCTACACCTTC. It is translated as CASSLVGYGYTF.

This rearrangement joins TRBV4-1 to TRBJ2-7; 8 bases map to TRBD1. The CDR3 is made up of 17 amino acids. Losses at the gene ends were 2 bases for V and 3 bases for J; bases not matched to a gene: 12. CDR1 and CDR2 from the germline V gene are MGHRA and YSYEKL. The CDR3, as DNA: TGCGCCAGCAGCCAATTAAGGGGACAGGCCCCTCTCTACGAGCAGTACTTC. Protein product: CASSQLRGQAPLYEQYF.

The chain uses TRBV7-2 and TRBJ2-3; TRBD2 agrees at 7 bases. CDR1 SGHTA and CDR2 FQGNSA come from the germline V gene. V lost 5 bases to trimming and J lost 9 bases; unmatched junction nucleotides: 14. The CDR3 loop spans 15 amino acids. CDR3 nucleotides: TGTGCCAGCAGCCCCGGGACTACGGCTGTTGACACGCAGTATTTT. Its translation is CASSPGTTAVDTQYF. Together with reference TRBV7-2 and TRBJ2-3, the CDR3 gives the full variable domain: GAGVSQSPSNKVTEKGKDVELRCDPISGHTALYWYRQSLGQGLEFLIYFQGNSAPDKSGLPSDRFSAERTGGSVSTLTIQRTQQEDSAVYLCASSPGTTAVDTQYFGPGTRLTVL.

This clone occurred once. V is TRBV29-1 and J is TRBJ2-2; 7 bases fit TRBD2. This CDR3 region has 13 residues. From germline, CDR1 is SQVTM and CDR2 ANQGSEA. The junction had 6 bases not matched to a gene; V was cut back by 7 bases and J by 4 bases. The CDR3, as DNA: TGCAGCGCCTGGACTAGTCTCACCGGGGAGCTGTTTTTT. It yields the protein CSAWTSLTGELFF.

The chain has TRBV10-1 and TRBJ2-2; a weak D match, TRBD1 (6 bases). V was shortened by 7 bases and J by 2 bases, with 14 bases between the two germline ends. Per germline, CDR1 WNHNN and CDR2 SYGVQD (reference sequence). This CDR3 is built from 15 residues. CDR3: CASTPGAVNTGELFF. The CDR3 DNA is TGCGCCAGCACCCCAGGGGCAGTCAACACCGGGGAGCTGTTTTTT.

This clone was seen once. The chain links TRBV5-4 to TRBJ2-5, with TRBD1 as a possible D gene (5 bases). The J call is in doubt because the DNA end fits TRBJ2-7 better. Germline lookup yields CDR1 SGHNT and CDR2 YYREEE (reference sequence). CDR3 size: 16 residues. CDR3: CASSDHGADRMREQYF. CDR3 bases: TGTGCCAGCAGTGACCATGGGGCGGACCGCATGCGCGAGCAGTACTTC.

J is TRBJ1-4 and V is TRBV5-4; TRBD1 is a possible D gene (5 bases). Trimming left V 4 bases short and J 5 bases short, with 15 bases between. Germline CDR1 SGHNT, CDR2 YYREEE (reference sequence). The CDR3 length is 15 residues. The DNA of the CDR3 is TGTGCCAGCAGCGCTAGCGGGGGAGGGAATGAAAAACTGTTTTTT. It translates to CASSASGGGNEKLFF. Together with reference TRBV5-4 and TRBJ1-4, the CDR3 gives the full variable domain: ETGVTQSPTHLIKTRGQQVTLRCSSQSGHNTVSWYQQALGQGPQFIFQYYREEENGRGNFPPRFSGLQFPNYSSELNVNALELDDSALYLCASSASGGGNEKLFFGSGTQLSVL.

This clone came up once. In DNA form, the CDR3 reads TGCGCCAGCAGCCAAGACCCCCGACTAGCGGGAGCCCCGAACACCGGGGAGCTGTTTTTT. It is translated as CASSQDPRLAGAPNTGELFF. This chain joins TRBV4-1 and TRBJ2-2; 12 bases line up with TRBD2. CDR3 length: 20 amino acids. Germline V lookup: CDR1 MGHRA, CDR2 YSYEKL. The junction had 8 bases not matched to a gene; V was cut back by 0 bases and J by 0 bases.

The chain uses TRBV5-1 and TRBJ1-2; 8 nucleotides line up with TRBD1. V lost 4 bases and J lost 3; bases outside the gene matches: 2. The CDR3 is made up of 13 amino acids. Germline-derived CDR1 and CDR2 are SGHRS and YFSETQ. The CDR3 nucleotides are TGCGCCAGCAGCGTGGACAGGGACTATGGCTACACCTTC. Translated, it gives CASSVDRDYGYTF.

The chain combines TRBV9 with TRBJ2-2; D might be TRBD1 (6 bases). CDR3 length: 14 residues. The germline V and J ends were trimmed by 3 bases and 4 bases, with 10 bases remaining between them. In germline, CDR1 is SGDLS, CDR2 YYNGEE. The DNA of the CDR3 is TGTGCCAGCAGCGGGGACAAGGTCACCGGGGAGCTGTTTTTT. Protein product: CASSGDKVTGELFF.

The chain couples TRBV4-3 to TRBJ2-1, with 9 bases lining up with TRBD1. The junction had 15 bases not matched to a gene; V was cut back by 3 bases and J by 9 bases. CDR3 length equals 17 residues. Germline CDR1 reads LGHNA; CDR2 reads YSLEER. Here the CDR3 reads CASSQYMGQGRYSEQFF. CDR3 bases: TGCGCCAGCAGCCAGTACATGGGACAGGGAAGATACTCTGAGCAGTTCTTC.

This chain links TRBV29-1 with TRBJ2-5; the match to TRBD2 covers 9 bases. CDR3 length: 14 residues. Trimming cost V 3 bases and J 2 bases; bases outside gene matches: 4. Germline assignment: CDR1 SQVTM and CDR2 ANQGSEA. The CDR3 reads CSVDSGGGQETQYF. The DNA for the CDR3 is TGCAGCGTTGATAGCGGGGGTGGACAAGAGACCCAGTACTTC. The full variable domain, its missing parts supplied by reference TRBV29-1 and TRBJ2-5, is SAVISQKPSRDICQRGTSLTIQCQVDSQVTMMFWYRQQPGQSLTLIATANQGSEATYESGFVIDKFPISRPNLTFSTLTVSNMSPEDSSIYLCSVDSGGGQETQYFGPGTRLLVL.

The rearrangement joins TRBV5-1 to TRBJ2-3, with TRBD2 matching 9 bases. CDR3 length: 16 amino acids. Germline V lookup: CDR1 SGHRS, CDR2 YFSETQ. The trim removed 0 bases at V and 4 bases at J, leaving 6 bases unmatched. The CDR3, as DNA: TGCGCCAGCAGCTTGGTAGCGGGAGTGTTGGCAGATACGCAGTATTTT. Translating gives CASSLVAGVLADTQYF.

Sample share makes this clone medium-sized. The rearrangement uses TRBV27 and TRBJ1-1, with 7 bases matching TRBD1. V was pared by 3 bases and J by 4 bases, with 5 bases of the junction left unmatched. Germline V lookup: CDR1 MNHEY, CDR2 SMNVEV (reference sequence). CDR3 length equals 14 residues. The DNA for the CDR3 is TGTGCCAGCAGTTTTAACCCAGGGGGCACTGAAGCTTTCTTT. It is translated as CASSFNPGGTEAFF.

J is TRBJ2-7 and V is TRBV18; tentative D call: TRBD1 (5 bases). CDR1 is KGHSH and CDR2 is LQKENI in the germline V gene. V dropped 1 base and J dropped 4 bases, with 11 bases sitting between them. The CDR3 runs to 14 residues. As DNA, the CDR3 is TGTGCCAGCTCACCACAGGGTTCAGGGTACGAGCAGTACTTC. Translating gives CASSPQGSGYEQYF. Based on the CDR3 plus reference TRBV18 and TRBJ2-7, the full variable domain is NAGVMQNPRHLVRRRGQEARLRCSPMKGHSHVYWYRQLPEEGLKFMVYLQKENIIDESGMPKERFSAEFPKEGPSILRIQQVVRGDSAAYFCASSPQGSGYEQYFGPGTRLTVT.

Here the CDR3 DNA reads TGCGCCAGCAGTACCGGGACTAGCGGGGGAAGTACGCAGTATTTT. As protein: CASSTGTSGGSTQYF. This sequence joins TRBV5-1 and TRBJ2-3; 14 nucleotides match TRBD2. This CDR3 contains 15 residues. Germline lookup yields CDR1 SGHRS and CDR2 YFSETQ. V lost 5 bases, J lost 8 bases, and 7 bases stayed unmatched.

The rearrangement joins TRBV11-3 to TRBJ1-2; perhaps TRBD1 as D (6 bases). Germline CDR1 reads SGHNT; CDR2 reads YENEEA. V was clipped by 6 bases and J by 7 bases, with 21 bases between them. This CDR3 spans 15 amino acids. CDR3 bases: TGTGCCAGCAGTTCTTCCAGGGGCAGGTGGGGTGGCTACACCTTC. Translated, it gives CASSSSRGRWGGYTF.